The 2 T cell receptor beta chains below come from one sample, sequenced in a study of neurological immune-mediated disorders. TCRdb re-called the 5' RACE reads with MiXCR, one entry per CDR3 protein. In the table there are just over 50,000 distinct CDR3 sequences, about 3.7% of which are singletons. The specimen was PBMCs. All receptors come from a man aged 35 to 55 with multiple sclerosis.

This clonotype was seen repeatedly, ten times or more. The V gene is TRBV9, the J gene TRBJ1-2; D call uncertain. Germline V lookup: CDR1 SGDLS, CDR2 YYNGEE. The length of the CDR3 is 15 residues. The V end lost 0 bases, the J end lost 2 bases, and 11 bases lay between the germline ends. The CDR3 region is CASSVAPDTNYGYTF. The CDR3 region has the DNA TGTGCCAGCAGCGTAGCGCCGGATACGAACTATGGCTACACCTTC.

In this sample, this clonotype turned up many times. V gene TRBV2 combines with J gene TRBJ2-1; tentatively, D is TRBD1 or TRBD2 (5 bases each). With 4 bases removed from V and 3 bases from J, the gap between germline ends came to 13 bases. The germline V gene encodes CDR1 SNHLY and CDR2 FYNNEI. The CDR3 extends over 15 amino acids. The chain's CDR3 is CASSVGLAVYNEQFF. The CDR3 region has the DNA TGTGCCAGCAGTGTGGGGCTAGCTGTCTACAATGAGCAGTTCTTC.